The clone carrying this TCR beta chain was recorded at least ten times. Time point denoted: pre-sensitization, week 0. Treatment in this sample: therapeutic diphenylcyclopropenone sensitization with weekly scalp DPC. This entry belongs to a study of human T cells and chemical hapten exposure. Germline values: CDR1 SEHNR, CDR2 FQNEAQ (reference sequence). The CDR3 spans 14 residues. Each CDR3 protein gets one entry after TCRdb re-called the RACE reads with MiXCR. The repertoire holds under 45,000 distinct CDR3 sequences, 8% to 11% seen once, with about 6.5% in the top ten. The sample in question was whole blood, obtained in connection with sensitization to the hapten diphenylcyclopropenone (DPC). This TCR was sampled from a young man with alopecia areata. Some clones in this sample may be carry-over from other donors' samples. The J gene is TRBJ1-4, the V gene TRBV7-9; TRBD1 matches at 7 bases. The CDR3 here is CAARGGTVDEKLFF. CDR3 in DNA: TGTGCAGCCCGAGGGGGGACAGTTGATGAAAAACTGTTTTTT.